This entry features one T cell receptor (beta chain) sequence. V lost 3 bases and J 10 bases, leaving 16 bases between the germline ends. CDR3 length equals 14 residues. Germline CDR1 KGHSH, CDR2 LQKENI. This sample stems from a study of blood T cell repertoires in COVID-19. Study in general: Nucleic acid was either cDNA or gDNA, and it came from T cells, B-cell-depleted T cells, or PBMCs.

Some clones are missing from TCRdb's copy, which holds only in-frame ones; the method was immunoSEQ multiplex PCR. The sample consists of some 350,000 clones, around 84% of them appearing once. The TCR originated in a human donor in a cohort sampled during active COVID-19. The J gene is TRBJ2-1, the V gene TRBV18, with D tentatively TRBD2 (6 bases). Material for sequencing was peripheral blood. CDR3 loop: CASSPGTSLREQFF. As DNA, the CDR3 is TGTGCCAGCTCACCCGGGACTTCCCTAAGGGAGCAGTTCTTC.